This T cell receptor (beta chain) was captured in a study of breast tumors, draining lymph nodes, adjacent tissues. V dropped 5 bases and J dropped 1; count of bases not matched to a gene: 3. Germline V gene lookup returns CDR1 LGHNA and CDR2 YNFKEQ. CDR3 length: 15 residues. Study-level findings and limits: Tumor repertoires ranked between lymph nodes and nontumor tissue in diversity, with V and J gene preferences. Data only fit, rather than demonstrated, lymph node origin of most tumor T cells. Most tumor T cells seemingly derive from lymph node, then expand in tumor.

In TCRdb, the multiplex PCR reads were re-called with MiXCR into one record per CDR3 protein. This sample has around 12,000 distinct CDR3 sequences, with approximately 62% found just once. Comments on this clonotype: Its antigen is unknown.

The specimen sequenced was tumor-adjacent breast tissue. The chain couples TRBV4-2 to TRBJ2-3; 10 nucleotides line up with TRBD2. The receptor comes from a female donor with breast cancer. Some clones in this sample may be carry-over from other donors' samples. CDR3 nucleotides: TGTGCCAGCAGCATAACTAGCGGGGGCACAGATACGCAGTATTTT. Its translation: CASSITSGGTDTQYF.